These 19 T cell receptor beta chains were sequenced from one sample in a study of T cells in Graves' hyperthyroidism and ophthalmopathy. TCR beta CDR3 regions were amplified from RNA transcripts. First-round RT-PCR of the TCR CDR3 relied on the HTBI primer set. TCRdb used MiXCR to reprocess the multiplex PCR reads, holding one entry per CDR3 protein. The sample has some 360,000 distinct CDR3 sequences, approximately 14% seen once. Sequenced sample: blood. The receptors were gathered from a woman in her fifties or sixties with Graves' hyperthyroidism.

Remarks on this clonotype: A far larger clone is a single base away, which makes a read error likely. The chain couples TRBV7-2 to TRBJ2-5; D is perhaps TRBD1 (5 bases). Germline CDR1 reads SGHTA; CDR2 reads FQGNSA. The CDR3 runs 14 residues. CDR3 residues: CASSLVGGQGTQYF. Written as DNA, the CDR3 is TGTGCCAGCAGCTTAGTTGGCGGACAAGGGACCCAGTACTTC.

This clonotype has at least ten counts. The rearrangement uses TRBV20-1 and TRBJ1-5; D unclear. The CDR3 consists of 14 residues. Germline V gene data show CDR1 as DFQATT and CDR2 as SNEGSKA (reference sequence). V shed 6 bases and J shed 3 bases, with 15 bases lying between them. The CDR3 spells CSAKGGNFNQPQHF. CDR3 nucleotides: TGCAGTGCCAAGGGAGGCAACTTCAATCAGCCCCAGCATTTT.

The rearrangement links TRBV20-1 to TRBJ1-5; D remains ambiguous. The V gene lost 5 bases and the J gene lost 1 base, with 9 bases spanning the gap. The germline gives CDR1 DFQATT, CDR2 SNEGSKA (reference sequence). The CDR3 totals 13 residues. The CDR3 nucleotides are TGCAGTGCTCCGGGCCAGAGCAATCAGCCCCAGCATTTT. Translating it yields CSAPGQSNQPQHF.

J is TRBJ2-5 and V is TRBV5-1; the match to TRBD1 covers 8 bases. V dropped 4 bases and J dropped 5; count of bases not matched to a gene: 4. The CDR3 runs to 13 residues. Per germline, CDR1 SGHRS and CDR2 YFSETQ. CDR3 nucleotides: TGCGCCAGCAGCAGCAGGGGGCTCGAGACCCAGTACTTC. Amino acid sequence: CASSSRGLETQYF.

This clonotype came up many times. The chain links TRBV12-5 to TRBJ1-3; D is uncertain. The CDR3 totals 13 residues. CDR1 is LGHNT, CDR2 FRNRAP, per germline. The V and J ends lost 8 bases and 1 base respectively, with 9 bases between them. The CDR3: CASSTQSGNTIYF. The CDR3, as DNA: TGTGCTAGTTCGACGCAGTCTGGAAACACCATATATTTT.

This clonotype was seen at least ten times. The gene calls are TRBV29-1 and TRBJ1-2; 8 bases are a match to TRBD1. Looked up from germline, CDR1 is SQVTM and CDR2 is ANQGSEA. With V trimmed by 6 bases and J by 6 bases, 6 bases remained unmatched. CDR3 length equals 12 residues. The CDR3 DNA reads TGCAGCGTCAAAGGACAGGGCCATGGCTACACCTTC. Residues: CSVKGQGHGYTF.

In its sample, this clonotype was seen many times. J is TRBJ1-2 and V is TRBV6-2 or TRBV6-3, with 10 nucleotides matching TRBD1. This CDR3 has 12 residues. CDR1 is MNHEY, CDR2 SVGEGT, per germline. The V segment lost 8 bases and the J segment 7 bases; nucleotides outside the gene matches: 4. CDR3 sequence reads: CASDRGLGGYTF. DNA of the CDR3: TGTGCCAGCGACAGGGGGCTCGGTGGCTACACCTTC.

This clonotype was detected ten times or more. The chain's CDR3 is CASSSPAPEAFF. In DNA form, the CDR3 reads TGTGCCAGCAGCTCGCCGGCACCTGAAGCTTTCTTT. The chain has TRBV13 and TRBJ1-1; D unresolved. Germline loops: CDR1 PRHDT, CDR2 FYEKMQ (reference sequence). Trimming left V 4 bases short and J 6 bases short, with 9 bases between. The CDR3 has 12 residues.

With respect to this clonotype: A much larger clone sits a single nucleotide away, making a read error possible. The rearrangement links TRBV6-1 to TRBJ2-2, with D possibly being TRBD1 (6 bases). The CDR3 consists of 14 residues. Looked up from germline, CDR1 is MNHNS and CDR2 is SASEGT. V was cut by 6 bases and J by 4 bases, with 12 bases left in between. CDR3 DNA: TGTGCCAGCAGGCCTAGGGGGAGCACCGGGGAGCTGTTTTTT. Its translation: CASRPRGSTGELFF.

This chain connects TRBV5-1 to TRBJ1-1, with TRBD1 matching over 8 bases. Germline lookup yields CDR1 SGHRS and CDR2 YFSETQ. The CDR3 extends over 17 amino acids. The V gene end was trimmed by 5 bases and the J gene end by 0 bases; junction bases not matched to a gene: 12. CDR3 residues: CASRLPFETGVNTEAFF. The CDR3 DNA is TGCGCCAGCAGGCTCCCCTTTGAGACAGGGGTGAACACTGAAGCTTTCTTT. The full variable domain, in which reference TRBV5-1 and TRBJ1-1 provide the parts outside the CDR3, is KAGVTQTPRYLIKTRGQQVTLSCSPISGHRSVSWYQQTPGQGLQFLFEYFSETQRNKGNFPGRFSGRQFSNSRSEMNVSTLELGDSALYLCASRLPFETGVNTEAFFGQGTRLTVV.

This clonotype showed up many times. The rearrangement joins TRBV18 to TRBJ2-3; 11 bases align to TRBD2. Germline values: CDR1 KGHSH, CDR2 LQKENI. The CDR3 has 17 amino acids. The junction had 3 bases not matched to a gene; V was cut back by 1 base and J by 0 bases. The CDR3 loop reads CASSPLRTSGSTDTQYF. The CDR3 DNA reads TGTGCCAGCTCACCACTACGGACTAGCGGGAGCACAGATACGCAGTATTTT.

This clonotype was counted a single time. A much bigger clone sits one base away, suggesting this may be a read error. V and J are TRBV6-2 or TRBV6-3 and TRBJ2-7; unclear D gene. The CDR3 is made up of 14 amino acids. The germline gives CDR1 MNHEY, CDR2 SVGEGT. With 0 bases removed from V and 0 bases from J, the gap between germline ends came to 6 bases. The CDR3 here is CASSYSGTSYEQYF. CDR3 bases: TGTGCCAGCAGTTACTCGGGTACCTCCTACGAGCAGTACTTC.

This clonotype showed up many times. This chain links TRBV5-4 with TRBJ1-2, with D perhaps TRBD1 (6 bases). V lost 0 bases and J 3 bases, leaving 12 bases between the germline ends. Germline V gene lookup returns CDR1 SGHNT and CDR2 YYREEE (reference sequence). The CDR3 covers 15 residues. CDR3 DNA: TGTGCCAGCAGCTTGGCCGGGGGGCAAGACTATGGCTACACCTTC. Its translation: CASSLAGGQDYGYTF.

The chain recombines TRBV6-1 with TRBJ2-1; 10 nucleotides agree with TRBD2. The V segment lost 6 bases and the J segment 4 bases; nucleotides outside the gene matches: 18. This CDR3 spans 19 amino acids. Germline values: CDR1 MNHNS, CDR2 SASEGT. The CDR3 nucleotides are TGTGCCAGCAGAGGTGGGGCTAGCGGGAGTTTTTTAGGGTACAATGAGCAGTTCTTC. This sequence encodes CASRGGASGSFLGYNEQFF.

This clonotype was counted many times. The chain is built from TRBV11-2 and TRBJ2-3; D perhaps matches TRBD2 (6 bases). Per the germline V gene, CDR1 is SGHAT and CDR2 is FQNNGV. The V end was cut by 4 bases, the J end by 0 bases, with 14 bases between. The CDR3 is made up of 16 amino acids. The chain's CDR3 is CASSSLDGTSTDTQYF. The CDR3 coding sequence is TGTGCCAGCAGCTCCTTGGACGGGACTAGCACAGATACGCAGTATTTT.

This clonotype appeared many times. The CDR3 reads CASSPDRNSPLHF. As DNA, the CDR3 is TGTGCCAGCTCACCAGACAGAAATTCACCCCTCCACTTT. J is TRBJ1-6 and V is TRBV18; maybe TRBD1 (5 bases). V was clipped by 2 bases and J by 7 bases, with 6 bases between them. Germline V lookup: CDR1 KGHSH, CDR2 LQKENI. The CDR3 has 13 amino acids.

This clonotype was recorded many times. V usage is TRBV18 and J usage is TRBJ1-1; D ambiguous. The germline V and J ends were trimmed by 0 bases and 4 bases, with 12 bases remaining between them. Germline-derived CDR1 and CDR2 are KGHSH and LQKENI. This CDR3 is 15 amino acids long. The CDR3 DNA reads TGTGCCAGCTCACCACCGTCCTCCCCGGGCACTGAAGCTTTCTTT. Its translation: CASSPPSSPGTEAFF.

The sample holds a few counts of this clonotype. The chain couples TRBV9 to TRBJ2-7, with 12 bases matching TRBD2. The CDR3 spans 16 residues. V trimming: 0 bases; J trimming: 5 bases; junction bases outside the gene matches: 6. Germline V CDR1 and CDR2: SGDLS, YYNGEE. The CDR3 is CASSVAPSGRADEQYF. The DNA of the CDR3 is TGTGCCAGCAGCGTAGCCCCTAGCGGGAGGGCGGACGAGCAGTACTTC.

This clonotype has a count of ten or more. The rearrangement joins TRBV11-3 to TRBJ1-2; no firm D call. V was pared by 5 bases and J by 5 bases, with 9 bases between. CDR1 and CDR2 (germline): SGHNT, YENEEA. The CDR3 extends over 12 amino acids. CDR3 DNA: TGTGCCAGCAGCAATTGGGGTTATGGCTACACCTTC. Its protein is CASSNWGYGYTF.